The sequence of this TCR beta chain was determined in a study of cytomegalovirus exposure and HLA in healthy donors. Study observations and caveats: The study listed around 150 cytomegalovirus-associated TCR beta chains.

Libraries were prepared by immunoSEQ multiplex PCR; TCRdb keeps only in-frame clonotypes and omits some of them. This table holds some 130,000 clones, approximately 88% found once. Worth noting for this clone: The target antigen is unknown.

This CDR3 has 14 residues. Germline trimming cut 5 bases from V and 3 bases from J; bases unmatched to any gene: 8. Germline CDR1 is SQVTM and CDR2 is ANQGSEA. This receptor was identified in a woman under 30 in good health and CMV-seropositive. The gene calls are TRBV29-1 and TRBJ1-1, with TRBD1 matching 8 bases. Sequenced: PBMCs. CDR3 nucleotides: TGCAGCGTTCCCTCTCGGACAGGGTACACTGAAGCTTTCTTT. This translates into CSVPSRTGYTEAFF.